This T cell receptor (beta chain) was sequenced during a study of pediatric ulcerative colitis. CDR3 size: 16 residues. The germline V gene has CDR1 GTSNPN and CDR2 SVGIG (reference sequence). V was clipped by 1 base and J by 6 bases; unmatched bases: 9. This clone occurred once. The assay was run at survey level. Measured with immunoSEQ multiplex PCR; TCRdb has only the in-frame clones, and not every one. The table lists 12,000 to 15,000 clones, just under 90% of them singletons. V is TRBV30 and J is TRBJ2-3; 11 bases fit TRBD2. Sequencing was done on a sample of blood. The TCR sequence derives from a boy aged 5-17 years with moderate ulcerative colitis. This chain's CDR3 is CAWSDRLAGIFDTQYF. CDR3 coding DNA: TGTGCCTGGAGTGACCGACTAGCGGGAATCTTCGATACGCAGTATTTT.